These 14 T cell receptor beta chains share one sample of origin, sequenced in a study of beta chain features in type 1 diabetes. Expressed TCRB transcripts were sequenced because the isolated RNA had all been reverse transcribed beforehand. Profiling relied on immunoSEQ multiplex PCR, and the TCRdb table lists in-frame clones only, not all of them. The repertoire consists of under 900,000 clones, with roughly 15% occurring once and the leading ten covering 0.023%. The specimen was naive CD4+ T cells from blood. These receptors originate from a woman aged 18-30 years in good health.

This chain joins TRBV5-4 and TRBJ2-1; 13 nucleotides agree with TRBD2. This CDR3 is 17 amino acids long. Germline V CDR1 and CDR2: SGHNT, YYREEE (reference sequence). J gave up 9 bases and V 3 bases, and 12 bases lay outside the gene matches. CDR3 residues: CASSWTSGSGFHGEQFF. As DNA, the CDR3 is TGTGCCAGCAGCTGGACTAGCGGGAGCGGTTTTCACGGTGAGCAGTTCTTC.

This clone was observed a handful of times. V usage is TRBV14 and J usage is TRBJ1-1; D gene ambiguous. Trimming cost V 4 bases and J 6 bases, with 15 bases left between them. Germline values: CDR1 SGHDN, CDR2 FVKESK. The CDR3 sequence is 14 residues long. CDR3 sequence reads: CASSLLAGWAEAFF. In DNA form, the CDR3 reads TGTGCCAGCAGCCTTTTAGCGGGTTGGGCTGAAGCTTTCTTT.

The chain employs TRBV21-1 and TRBJ2-4; the table's D call, TRBD1, has no DNA check behind it. TRBV21-1 is a pseudogene locus. The length of the CDR3 is 17 residues. DNA for the CDR3: TGTGCCAGCAGCAAAGGGACAGAAGGACTAGCCAAAAACATTCAGTACTTC. Encoded protein: CASSKGTEGLAKNIQYF.

In this sample, this clone turned up a few times. The CDR3 DNA reads TGTGCCAGCAGCCTCCCCTCCAGGAGCTCCTACGAGCAGTACTTC. The encoded protein is CASSLPSRSSYEQYF. This chain joins TRBV7-2 and TRBJ2-7, with no clear D. The CDR3 sequence is 15 residues long. Trimming left V 5 bases short and J 0 bases short, with 14 bases between. Germline CDR1 is SGHTA and CDR2 is FQGNSA.

This chain uses TRBV28 with TRBJ2-2; no definite D call. Trimming removed 11 bases from V and 4 bases from J, with 14 bases in between. This CDR3 spans 13 amino acids. The V gene's germline CDR1 is MDHEN and CDR2 SYDVKM. As DNA, the CDR3 is TGTGCCTCACAAAGTAGCATCACCGGGGAGCTGTTTTTT. Residues: CASQSSITGELFF.

V and J are TRBV14 and TRBJ2-7; 10 bases line up with TRBD1. Germline CDR1 reads SGHDN; CDR2 reads FVKESK. The J segment lost 4 bases and the V segment lost 2 bases, leaving 11 bases of the junction unmatched. The CDR3 is 17 amino acids. This CDR3 reads CASSQNPGQGIFYEQYF. The CDR3 DNA reads TGTGCCAGCAGCCAAAACCCGGGACAGGGGATTTTTTACGAGCAGTACTTC.

This clone was counted between two and nine times. The chain has TRBV28 and TRBJ1-2; the D gene is possibly TRBD1 (6 bases). The CDR3 runs 13 residues. Between the trimmed V and J ends, which lost 6 bases and 5 bases, there was a span of 13 bases. The germline gives CDR1 MDHEN, CDR2 SYDVKM. The CDR3 is CASRLDSGYGYTF. The CDR3 DNA reads as TGTGCCAGCAGGCTGGACAGTGGATATGGCTACACCTTC.

The J gene is TRBJ2-1, the V gene TRBV29-1; 7 positions match TRBD2. Germline-derived CDR1 and CDR2 are SQVTM and ANQGSEA. There are 14 residues in the CDR3. The trim removed 7 bases at V and 7 bases at J, leaving 13 bases unmatched. The CDR3 is CSARRERWGNEQFF. The CDR3 DNA sequence: TGCAGCGCCCGGCGGGAGCGGTGGGGGAATGAGCAGTTCTTC.

V is TRBV10-3 and J is TRBJ2-3; 7 nucleotides agree with TRBD1. The trim removed 0 bases at V and 6 bases at J, leaving 15 bases unmatched. The CDR3 is 18 residues long. Germline V lookup: CDR1 ENHRY, CDR2 SYGVKD. As DNA, the CDR3 is TGTGCCATCAGTGAGTCATTATTGGACAGGCCATCCGGGGATACGCAGTATTTT. Its translation is CAISESLLDRPSGDTQYF.

The chain links TRBV4-3 to TRBJ2-3; TRBD2 matches at 9 bases. The CDR3 contains 16 residues. V was clipped by 0 bases and J by 4 bases; unmatched bases: 5. Germline V lookup: CDR1 LGHNA, CDR2 YSLEER. The CDR3 region is CASSQDRAGGSDTQYF. CDR3 DNA: TGCGCCAGCAGCCAAGATCGGGCGGGAGGGTCAGATACGCAGTATTTT.

There are a few counts of this clone. The V gene is TRBV28, the J gene TRBJ2-1, with a weak D call TRBD1 (6 bases). The germline CDR1 and CDR2 sequences are MDHEN and SYDVKM. The CDR3 is 13 residues long. V was clipped by 6 bases and J by 7 bases, with 13 bases between them. In DNA form, the CDR3 reads TGTGCCAGCAGGGAGGAGGACAGAAATGAGCAGTTCTTC. Translating it yields CASREEDRNEQFF.

The V gene is TRBV7-2, the J gene TRBJ2-6, with D possibly TRBD1 on 6 matching bases. V was pared by 4 bases and J by 3 bases, with 7 bases between. CDR3 length equals 14 residues. CDR1 is SGHTA, CDR2 FQGNSA, per germline. The CDR3, as DNA: TGTGCCAGCAGCTACAGGGTTGGGGCCAACGTCCTGACTTTC. Translating it yields CASSYRVGANVLTF.

This clone has only a few counts. The rearrangement links TRBV5-1 to TRBJ2-1; D is possibly TRBD2 (6 bases). Germline lookup yields CDR1 SGHRS and CDR2 YFSETQ. V lost 1 base to trimming and J lost 0 bases, with 8 bases between them. This CDR3 comprises 15 residues. The CDR3 reads CASSLIGSSYNEQFF. The CDR3 region has the DNA TGCGCCAGCAGCTTGATCGGGAGCTCCTACAATGAGCAGTTCTTC.

The chain is built from TRBV2 and TRBJ2-1, with 7 bases aligning to TRBD2. Trimming removed 0 bases from V and 0 bases from J; junction bases left unmatched: 5. This CDR3 is 17 amino acids long. Germline CDR1 is SNHLY and CDR2 is FYNNEI. CDR3 amino acids: CASSEALGGSSYNEQFF. CDR3 DNA sequence: TGTGCCAGCAGTGAAGCTCTCGGGGGGAGCTCCTACAATGAGCAGTTCTTC.